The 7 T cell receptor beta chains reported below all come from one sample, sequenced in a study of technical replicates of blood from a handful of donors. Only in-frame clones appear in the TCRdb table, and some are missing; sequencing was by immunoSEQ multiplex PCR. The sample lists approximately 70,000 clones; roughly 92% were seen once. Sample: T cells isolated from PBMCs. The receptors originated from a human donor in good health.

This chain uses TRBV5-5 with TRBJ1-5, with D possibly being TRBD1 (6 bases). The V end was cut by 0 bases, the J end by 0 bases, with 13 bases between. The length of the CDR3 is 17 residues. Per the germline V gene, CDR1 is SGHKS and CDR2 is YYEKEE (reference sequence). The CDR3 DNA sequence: TGTGCCAGCAGCTTGGTCGCGGGGGCCTATAGCAATCAGCCCCAGCATTTT. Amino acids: CASSLVAGAYSNQPQHF.

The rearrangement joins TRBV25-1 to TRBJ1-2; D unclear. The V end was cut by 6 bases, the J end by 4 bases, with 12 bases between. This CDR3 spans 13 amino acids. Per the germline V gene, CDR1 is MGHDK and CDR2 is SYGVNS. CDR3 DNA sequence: TGTGCCAGCAGCGAGGATGTTACCTATGGCTACACCTTC. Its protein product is CASSEDVTYGYTF.

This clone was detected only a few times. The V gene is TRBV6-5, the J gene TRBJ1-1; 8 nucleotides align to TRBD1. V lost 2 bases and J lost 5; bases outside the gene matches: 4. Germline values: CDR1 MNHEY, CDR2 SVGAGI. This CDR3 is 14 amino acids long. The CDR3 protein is CASSYRDRITEAFF. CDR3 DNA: TGTGCCAGCAGTTACCGGGACAGGATAACTGAAGCTTTCTTT.

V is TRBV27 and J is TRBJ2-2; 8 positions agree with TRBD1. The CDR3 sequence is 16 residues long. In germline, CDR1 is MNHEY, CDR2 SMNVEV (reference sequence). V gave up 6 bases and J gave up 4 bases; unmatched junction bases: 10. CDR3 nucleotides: TGTGCCAGCAGCCCCTATGGACAGGGCTTCACCGGGGAGCTGTTTTTT. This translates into CASSPYGQGFTGELFF.

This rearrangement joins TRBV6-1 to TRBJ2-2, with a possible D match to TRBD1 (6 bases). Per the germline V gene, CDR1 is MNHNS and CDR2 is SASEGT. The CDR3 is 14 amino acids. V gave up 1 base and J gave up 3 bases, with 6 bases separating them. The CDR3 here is CASSEGTDTGELFF. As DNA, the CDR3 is TGTGCCAGCAGTGAAGGGACAGACACCGGGGAGCTGTTTTTT.

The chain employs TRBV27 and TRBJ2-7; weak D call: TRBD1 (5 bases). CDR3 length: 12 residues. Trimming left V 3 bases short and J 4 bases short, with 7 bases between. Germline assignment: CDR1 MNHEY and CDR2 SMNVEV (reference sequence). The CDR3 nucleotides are TGTGCCAGCAGTTTTGCAGGGTACGAGCAGTACTTC. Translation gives CASSFAGYEQYF.

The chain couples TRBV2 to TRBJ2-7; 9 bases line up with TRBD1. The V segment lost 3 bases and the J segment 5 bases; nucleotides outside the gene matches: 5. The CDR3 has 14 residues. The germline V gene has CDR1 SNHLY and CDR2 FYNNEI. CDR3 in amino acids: CASSEGQGRDEQYF. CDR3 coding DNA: TGTGCCAGCAGTGAGGGACAGGGAAGGGACGAGCAGTACTTC.